This TCR beta chain derives from a study of T-cell reconstitution after alpha-beta-depleted transplantation in children. This clonotype was detected ten times or more. No antigen is known for it. Unique molecular identifiers were used in preparing the TCRbeta library. TCRdb processed the PCR reads anew with MiXCR; each CDR3 protein has one entry. This sample carries about 170,000 distinct CDR3 sequences, around 10% of them seen once, and the ten largest clones take approximately 13%. V was clipped by 2 bases and J by 0 bases, with 14 bases between them. The CDR3 is made up of 17 amino acids. The germline gives CDR1 DFQATT, CDR2 SNEGSKA (reference sequence). General study findings and limits: One year after transplant, T-cell counts and diversity came mostly from newly produced T cells. Expanded graft clones numbering several hundred reportedly gave rise to alpha-beta T cells about two months after transplant. After transplant, high TCRbeta diversity at day 60 in some patients arose from surviving recipient T cells and thymic progenitors.

This rearrangement joins TRBV20-1 to TRBJ1-6, with D possibly TRBD1 on 6 matching bases. This TCR was sampled from a boy aged 2 to 10 with acute myeloid leukemia, due to receive a stem cell transplant. Sequencing used PBMCs, obtained before TCRalphabeta/CD19-depleted stem cell transplant. CDR3 region: CSARQRTASSYNSPLHF. The CDR3 DNA reads TGCAGTGCTAGACAGAGGACAGCGAGCTCCTATAATTCACCCCTCCACTTT.